The sequence of this T cell receptor beta chain was determined in a study of patients and donors after allogeneic stem cell transplantation. The trim removed 2 bases at V and 11 bases at J, leaving 11 bases unmatched. From germline, CDR1 is MNHEY and CDR2 SVGAGI. There are 14 residues in the CDR3. A few counts support this clonotype. Each CDR3 protein gets one entry after TCRdb re-called the RT-PCR reads with MiXCR. Found here are about 960,000 distinct CDR3 sequences, under 20% of them singletons; the top ten hold 5.5% to 6.5%. This sequence joins TRBV6-5 and TRBJ1-2; the match to TRBD1 covers 7 bases. This sequence was found in a human donor who was either an allogeneic HSCT recipient or a stem cell or donor lymphocyte infusion donor (not recorded which). It is not recorded whose cells these are; they may come from a transplant donor. The specimen was blood, either unsorted or a sorted T cell fraction (not recorded which). The chain's CDR3 is CASSYTQPGQPYTF. The CDR3, as DNA: TGTGCCAGCAGTTACACACAACCGGGACAGCCATACACCTTC.